The rows below give T cell receptor beta chains drawn from one sample of a study of blood T cells in healthy people across ages. TCRdb analysed the 5' RACE reads with MiXCR anew, one entry per CDR3 protein. The sample contains some 1.4 million distinct CDR3 sequences, roughly 45% of which appear only once. Specimen: blood. Source of these receptors: a woman aged 18-35 years in good health. CDR3s include the opening cysteine and the closing phenylalanine or tryptophan.

V	J	CDR3
TRBV2	.	CASTGDAYEQYF
TRBV6-5	TRBJ2-4	CASTLRNSEKNIQYF
TRBV11-3	TRBJ2-1	CASSAGGGNEQFF
TRBV5-6	TRBJ2-4	CASSPRGGITKNIQYF
TRBV12-3/TRBV12-4	TRBJ2-1	CASTSGQKETQFF
TRBV4-1	TRBJ1-5	CASSPRDGLNQPQHF
TRBV4-1	TRBJ2-1	CASSLDPSAYNEQFF
TRBV6-5	TRBJ2-7	CASSYGDSPSDLLGGGQYF
TRBV28	TRBJ2-5	CASGTGRREQYF
TRBV29-1	TRBJ2-6	CSVGGISSSGANVLTF
TRBV9	TRBJ2-7	CASSVSGTEGYEQYF
TRBV27	TRBJ1-5	CASSLSMGQGQVGQPQHF
TRBV28	TRBJ2-7	CASIPGSSYEQYF
TRBV20-1	TRBJ2-3	CSARDPPSGRALLTDTQYF
TRBV30	TRBJ1-1	CAWSVDSMNTEAFF
TRBV29-1	TRBJ1-1	CSASVTNTEAFF
TRBV30	TRBJ1-1	CASNRGAGIEAFF
TRBV7-2	TRBJ2-5	CASSFDSRLQETQYF
TRBV12-3/TRBV12-4	TRBJ1-4	CASSFLQTGKLFF
TRBV7-6	TRBJ2-7	CASSLGEGAVPYEQYF
TRBV20-1	TRBJ1-5	CSAGGSVYQPQHF
TRBV28	TRBJ1-4	CASSLVQGEREKLFF
TRBV7-2	TRBJ2-7	CASSLAGTVTSYEQYF
TRBV2	TRBJ2-5	CASRGRNQETQYF